This TCR beta chain was captured in a study of blood T cell repertoires in COVID-19. Background on the study: From T cells, B-cell-depleted T cells, or PBMCs came the material, which was cDNA or gDNA.

Original data processing: Reference gene primer amplification gave nucleated cell count estimates. Sequenced by immunoSEQ multiplex PCR; TCRdb stores in-frame clones only, minus some. V and J calls and clone size come straight from that table; D and trimming were deduced from the DNA. The sample carries fewer than 300,000 clones, 86% recorded once. CDR3 length: 12 residues. V lost 5 bases, J lost 7 bases, and 2 bases stayed unmatched. V gene TRBV12-3 or TRBV12-4 combines with J gene TRBJ1-2, with 9 bases aligning to TRBD1. The TCR originated in a middle-aged man who had recovered from COVID-19. The sequencing input was peripheral blood. This chain's CDR3 is CASSNRGLGYTF. The DNA for the CDR3 is TGTGCCAGCAGTAACAGGGGGCTTGGCTACACCTTC.